This is a list of T cell receptor beta chains from one sample in a study of identical twins. A single record per CDR3 protein comes from TCRdb applying MiXCR to the 5' RACE reads. The data hold under 1 million distinct CDR3 sequences, with 12% observed a single time. These data are also associated with another study on yellow fever vaccine responses in identical twins.

The source material was PBMCs. The receptors derive from a young woman in good health. CDR3s leave out the opening cysteine and the closing phenylalanine or tryptophan.

CDR3 protein	V gene	J gene
ASSPIRTSGNTDTQY	TRBV3-1	TRBJ2-3
ASSPGQETNEQF	TRBV5-1	TRBJ2-1
AITQRGPMNTEAF	TRBV10-3	TRBJ1-1
ASSDLGTGSYGYT	TRBV5-6	TRBJ1-2
ASSLSRIREQF	TRBV27	TRBJ2-1
SARDGTVDTDTQY	TRBV20-1	TRBJ2-3
ASSQDITNNSPLH	TRBV4-1	TRBJ1-6
ASSFEVNYGYT	TRBV12-3/TRBV12-4	TRBJ1-2
ASRPLTSGRENTGELF	TRBV2	TRBJ2-2
ASSQDGFDTEAF	TRBV4-1	TRBJ1-1
ATSREIYWYNEQF	TRBV15	TRBJ2-1
SARDSGTGGYGYT	TRBV20-1	TRBJ1-2
SARDYGTGSYNEQF	TRBV20-1	TRBJ2-1
ASSKGQGAYFDQPQH	TRBV3-1	TRBJ1-5
ASRISGGRVV	TRBV27	TRBJ2-1
ASSLNAFTY	TRBV28	TRBJ2-5
ASSGGLAGGGTGELF	TRBV9	TRBJ2-2
ATSRAGVGPGETQY	TRBV15	TRBJ2-5
ASTTGGTNTEAF	TRBV3-1	TRBJ1-1
ASSPSAGGFSGANVLT	TRBV7-3	TRBJ2-6
ASAFAGVRGYT	TRBV5-5	TRBJ1-2
ASAGQLQGPDTQY	TRBV5-1	TRBJ2-3
ASGTGNTIY	TRBV10-2	TRBJ1-3
ASSRYGADTQY	TRBV18	TRBJ2-3
SAGTGGSFQETQY	TRBV20-1	TRBJ2-5
ARRNRGSYNEQF	TRBV5-8	TRBJ2-1
ASSRTSGGPTNTGELF	TRBV3-1	TRBJ2-2
ASSVAGYGYT	TRBV9	TRBJ1-2
ASSPPAHNEQF	TRBV12-3/TRBV12-4	TRBJ2-1